This T cell receptor (beta chain) was obtained from a study of Graves' ophthalmopathy and Graves' hyperthyroidism (dated by TCRdb to 2017 to 2018). Looking at the study overall: Peripheral blood was collected at initial diagnosis, prior to any treatment. To tell Graves' ophthalmopathy apart from Graves' hyperthyroidism, and to predict which patients would progress to ophthalmopathy, the study relied on TCR beta repertoire signatures. In total, 135 blood samples were TCR-sequenced: fewer than 50 ophthalmopathy, under 80 hyperthyroidism and about 17 hyperthyroidism-to-ophthalmopathy patients. To explore V-J signatures distinguishing ophthalmopathy from hyperthyroidism, a discovery set of roughly 100 patients (fewer than 45 ophthalmopathy, 57 stable hyperthyroidism) was enrolled. An independent validation cohort was composed of 18 hyperthyroidism patients and around 15 patients who later progressed from hyperthyroidism to ophthalmopathy. In about six hyperthyroidism patients, the T-cell repertoires found in thyroid tissue were compared with those found in blood. Following sample collection, hyperthyroidism patients were given methimazole at a starting dose of 30 mg daily, and ophthalmopathy patients were given high-dose intravenous methylprednisolone. The 75 to 100 discovery patients were randomly divided into training and test sets at a 7:3 ratio. Here is what the overall study found, with its caveats: In cross-validation, the 13-signature model distinguished ophthalmopathy from stable hyperthyroidism with around 90% sensitivity and about 81% specificity, while in the test set the corresponding values were about 79% and 69%. In validation, the model predicted ophthalmopathy progression with about 71% sensitivity and approximately 72% specificity; about a dozen predicted patients were CT-confirmed with GO in a median of 6.5 months. Most of the expanded thyroid clonotypes with a frequency above 0.001 were also detected in blood, and it was suggested that the thyroid immune response may be reflected by blood repertoires. Sample size was not predetermined statistically, and investigators were not blinded to group allocation.

For this clonotype: What antigen it recognizes has not been identified. No quality values exist for individual bases; no much larger clone is one base distant.

Ophthalmopathy patients had moderately to severely active disease, Clinical Activity Score of at least 3, NOSPECS grade of at least 4, and disease duration under 3 months. Patients with other autoimmune diseases, uncontrolled infections, pregnancy or lactation were excluded. Clinical symptoms, serum thyroxine, TRAb, thyroid ultrasound and orbital computed tomography formed the basis of the diagnosis. Ficoll-Paque density gradient centrifugation was used to isolate PBMCs from around 10 ml of fresh peripheral blood. Total RNA was extracted with Trizol reagent and quality-checked on an Agilent 2100 Bioanalyzer. The CDR3 spans 14 residues, from the cysteine through the phenylalanine. The entry retains the CDR3 DNA only, 42 bases that are in frame from base 1. CDR1 and CDR2, looked up from the germline V gene, are MDHEN and SYDVKM. The V and J ends are trimmed by 6 bases and 3 bases, leaving 14 bases between them.

For repertoire sequencing, the TCR beta CDR3 regions were amplified from RNA transcripts. HTBI primers and the Qiagen OneStep RT-PCR kit were used in a first-round RT-PCR, which was followed by a second-round multiplex PCR, size selection and purification. Sequencing of the libraries was carried out on an Illumina HiSeq2000 in paired-end mode with 100 bp reads. In the original analysis: Reads were processed with SOAPnuke, discarding reads with adapters, uncalled bases, mean Phred below 15, or no exact constant-primer or identifier match. High-quality paired reads were merged with COPE v1.2.5. Clonotypes were defined as unique nucleotide sequences and were aligned to IMGT TRB V, D and J references using MiTCR v1.1. The analysis was limited to V-J combinations with a frequency above 0.0001, which together covered 98% to 99.2% of repertoires. For each V-J combination, a TCR clonal expansion and chaos score was defined as F50 clonal expansion divided by the chaos observed in the TCRdist matrix. Features were reduced by Welch's t-statistics and random forest to approximately 13 V-J combinations, which fed a naive Bayes classifier. The Morisita-Horn index was used to measure how similar the thyroid and blood repertoires were. TCRdb reprocessing: public reads trimmed at Q25 with fastp, clones called with MiXCR, in-frame beta chains kept. Entries that share a CDR3 protein sequence are merged under the most common genes and DNA. TCRdb, not the original authors, processed these V and J calls. The sample profile shows more than 150,000 distinct CDR3 sequences; about 40% of them were found once. The top ten clonotypes cover 4.5% to 6% of the sample.

The receptor was isolated from a woman aged 35 to 49 with Graves' ophthalmopathy. Donor details come from another sample of the same person, matched by shared clones. The sequence links TRBV28 to TRBJ1-1; no D gene is confidently identified. The sequencing sample was made of peripheral blood. The nucleotides read TGTGCCAGCAGCTTCGGCCAAGGTTACACTGAAGCTTTCTTT. It translates to CASSFGQGYTEAFF.